This TCR beta chain is from a study of yellow fever vaccine responses in identical twins. As for this clonotype: What it recognizes is unknown.

TCRdb re-called the RT-PCR reads through MiXCR, storing one row per CDR3 protein. The sample has tens of thousands of distinct CDR3 sequences, about three quarters seen once. Germline assignment: CDR1 KGHSH and CDR2 LQKENI. Trimming pared 8 bases from V and 6 bases from J, leaving 20 bases between. This CDR3 contains 14 residues. General study findings and limits: Vaccine-induced T cell responses in twins were reportedly observed to appear partly convergent, partly personalized.

V is TRBV18 and J is TRBJ2-7; D gene unclear. Sample: T cells from blood (PBMCs), unsorted or a sorted subset (not recorded which), taken before or after yellow fever vaccination (not recorded which). The source is a woman younger than 35 who received the yellow fever vaccine. The DNA for the CDR3 is TGTGCCAGCGCCCTCAGAGGTTCACCGGGCGAGCAGTACTTC. Amino acids: CASALRGSPGEQYF.